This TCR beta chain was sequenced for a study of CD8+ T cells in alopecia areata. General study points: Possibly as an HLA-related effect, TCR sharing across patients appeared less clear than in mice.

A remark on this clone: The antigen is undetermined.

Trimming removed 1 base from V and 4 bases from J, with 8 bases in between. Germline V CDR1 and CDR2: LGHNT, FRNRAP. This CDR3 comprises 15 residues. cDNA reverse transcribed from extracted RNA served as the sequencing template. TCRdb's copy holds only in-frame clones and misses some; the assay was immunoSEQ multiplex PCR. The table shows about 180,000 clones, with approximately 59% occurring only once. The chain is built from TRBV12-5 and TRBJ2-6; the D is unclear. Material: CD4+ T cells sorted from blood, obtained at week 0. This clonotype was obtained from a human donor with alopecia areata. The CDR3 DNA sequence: TGTGCTAGTGGTTTGGAGGGATCCGGGGCCAACGTCCTGACTTTC. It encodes CASGLEGSGANVLTF.